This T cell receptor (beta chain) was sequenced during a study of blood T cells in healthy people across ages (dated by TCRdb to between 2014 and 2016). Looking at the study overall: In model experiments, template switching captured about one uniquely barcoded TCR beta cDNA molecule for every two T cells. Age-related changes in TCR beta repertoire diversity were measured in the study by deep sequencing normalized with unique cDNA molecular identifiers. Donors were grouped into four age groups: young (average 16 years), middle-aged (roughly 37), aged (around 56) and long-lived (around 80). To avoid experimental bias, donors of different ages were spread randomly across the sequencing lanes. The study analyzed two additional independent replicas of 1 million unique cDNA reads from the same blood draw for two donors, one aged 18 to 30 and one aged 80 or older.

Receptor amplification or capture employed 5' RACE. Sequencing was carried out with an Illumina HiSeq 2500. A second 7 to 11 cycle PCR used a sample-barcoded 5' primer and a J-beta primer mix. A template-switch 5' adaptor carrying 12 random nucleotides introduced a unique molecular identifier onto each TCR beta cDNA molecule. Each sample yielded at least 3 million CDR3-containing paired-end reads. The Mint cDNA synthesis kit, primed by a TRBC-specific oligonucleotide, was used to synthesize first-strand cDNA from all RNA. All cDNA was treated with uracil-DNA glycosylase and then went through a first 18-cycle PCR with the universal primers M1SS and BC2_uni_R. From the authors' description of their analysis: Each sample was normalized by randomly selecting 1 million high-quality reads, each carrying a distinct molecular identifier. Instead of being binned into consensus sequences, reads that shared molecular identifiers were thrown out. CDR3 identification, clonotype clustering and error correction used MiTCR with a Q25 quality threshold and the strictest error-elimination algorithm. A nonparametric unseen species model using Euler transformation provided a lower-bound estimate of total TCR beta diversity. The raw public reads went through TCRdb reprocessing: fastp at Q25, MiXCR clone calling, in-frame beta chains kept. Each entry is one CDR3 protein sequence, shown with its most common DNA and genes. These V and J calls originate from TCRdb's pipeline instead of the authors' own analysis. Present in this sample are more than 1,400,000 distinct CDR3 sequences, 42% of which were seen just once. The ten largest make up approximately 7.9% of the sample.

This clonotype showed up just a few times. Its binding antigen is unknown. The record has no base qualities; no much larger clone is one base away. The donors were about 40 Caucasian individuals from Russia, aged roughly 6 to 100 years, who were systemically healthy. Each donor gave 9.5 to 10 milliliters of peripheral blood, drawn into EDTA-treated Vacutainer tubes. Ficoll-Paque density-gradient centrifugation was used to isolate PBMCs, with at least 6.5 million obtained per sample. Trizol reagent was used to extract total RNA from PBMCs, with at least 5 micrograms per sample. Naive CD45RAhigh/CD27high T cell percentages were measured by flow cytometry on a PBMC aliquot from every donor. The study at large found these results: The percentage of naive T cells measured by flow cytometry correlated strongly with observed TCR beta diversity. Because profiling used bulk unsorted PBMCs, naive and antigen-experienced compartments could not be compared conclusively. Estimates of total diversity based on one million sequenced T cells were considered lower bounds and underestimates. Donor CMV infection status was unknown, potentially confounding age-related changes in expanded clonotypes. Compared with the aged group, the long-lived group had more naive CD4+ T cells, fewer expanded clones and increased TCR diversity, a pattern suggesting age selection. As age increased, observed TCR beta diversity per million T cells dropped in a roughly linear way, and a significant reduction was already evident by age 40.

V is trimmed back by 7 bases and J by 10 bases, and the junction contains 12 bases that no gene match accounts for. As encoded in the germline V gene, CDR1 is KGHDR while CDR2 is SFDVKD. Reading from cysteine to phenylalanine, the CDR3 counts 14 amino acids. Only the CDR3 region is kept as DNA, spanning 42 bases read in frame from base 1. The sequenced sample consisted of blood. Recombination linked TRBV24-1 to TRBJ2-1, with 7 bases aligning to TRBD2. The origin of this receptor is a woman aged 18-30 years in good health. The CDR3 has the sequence CATRTSTVRGEQFF. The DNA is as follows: TGTGCCACCAGGACTAGCACAGTCCGAGGGGAGCAGTTCTTC.